The rows below give T cell receptor beta chains drawn from one sample of a study of early T cells in non-severe SARS-CoV-2 infection. TCRdb ran MiXCR on the 5' RACE reads and lists one entry per CDR3 protein. The sample records more than 65,000 distinct CDR3 sequences, less than 15% being singletons. Sample: whole blood. The receptors derive from an adult who was a healthcare worker with PCR-confirmed SARS-CoV-2 infection or an uninfected control (not recorded which). Each CDR3 is given with its conserved first and last residue. The D gene is left open where the match is weak. Size values are once, few and many counts, or a class for expanded clones, and some rows have none.

size	D	V	J	CDR3	DNA
many	TRBD1	TRBV5-6	TRBJ1-1	CASSSGTGWTEAFF	TGTGCCAGCAGCTCCGGGACAGGGTGGACTGAAGCTTTCTTT
many	.	TRBV5-1	TRBJ2-2	CASSPLGLTNTGELFF	TGCGCCAGCAGCCCCCTAGGGCTGACGAACACCGGGGAGCTGTTTTTT
.	.	TRBV4-1	TRBJ2-1	CASSQVGLSGGDFF	TGCGCCAGCAGCCAAGTCGGGCTGTCAGGGGGGGATTTCTTC
few	TRBD2	TRBV7-2	TRBJ2-5	CASSSPPGTREETQYF	TGTGCCAGCAGCTCGCCCCCCGGGACTAGAGAAGAGACCCAGTACTTC
many	.	TRBV11-2	TRBJ1-4	CASSLGSARTNEKLFF	TGTGCCAGCAGCTTAGGTTCGGCACGAACTAATGAAAAACTGTTTTTT
few	TRBD2	TRBV5-1	TRBJ2-3	CASSRPLAGGPSDTQYF	TGCGCCAGCAGCAGGCCCCTAGCGGGAGGGCCTTCAGATACGCAGTATTTT
many	.	TRBV20-1	TRBJ1-3	CSARALSGNTIYF	TGCAGTGCTAGGGCTCTGTCTGGAAACACCATATATTTT
few	.	TRBV4-1	TRBJ2-1	CASSLPRAAHEQFF	TGCGCCAGCAGCCTTCCCCGGGCCGCGCATGAGCAGTTCTTC
few	.	TRBV6-2/TRBV6-3	TRBJ2-2	CASNDRNTGELFF	TGTGCCAGCAACGACAGGAACACCGGGGAGCTGTTTTTT
.	TRBD2	TRBV7-2	TRBJ2-1	CASSVSRGRDEQFF	TGTGCCAGCAGCGTTAGCCGGGGGAGGGATGAGCAGTTCTTC
few	TRBD2	TRBV12-3/TRBV12-4	TRBJ2-3	CASSPGGDTQYF	TGTGCCAGCAGTCCGGGGGGGGATACGCAGTATTTT
few	.	TRBV28	TRBJ2-3	CASSFLQGTDTQYF	TGTGCCAGCAGTTTTCTCCAGGGGACAGATACGCAGTATTTT
few	TRBD1	TRBV29-1	TRBJ1-1	CSVEASQGLPEAFF	TGCAGCGTTGAAGCCTCACAGGGGTTACCTGAAGCTTTCTTT
few	.	TRBV3-1	TRBJ2-1	CASSQGPGSSYNEQFF	TGTGCCAGCAGCCAAGGCCCGGGGAGCTCCTACAATGAGCAGTTCTTC
few	.	TRBV28	TRBJ2-7	CASSPFYEQYF	TGTGCCAGCAGCCCGTTCTACGAGCAGTACTTC
.	TRBD1	TRBV3-1	TRBJ2-7	CASSQTGDNEQYF	TGTGCCAGCAGCCAAACAGGGGACAACGAGCAGTACTTC
few	.	TRBV29-1	TRBJ2-7	CSVATGTEQYF	TGCAGCGTCGCCACAGGGACCGAGCAGTACTTC
many	.	TRBV7-8	TRBJ2-3	CASSSPNTQYF	TGTGCCAGCAGCTCCCCAAATACGCAGTATTTT
.	.	TRBV6-2/TRBV6-3	TRBJ1-1	CAIARGRYTEAFF	TGTGCCATCGCCAGGGGCAGGTACACTGAAGCTTTCTTT
few	.	TRBV7-2	TRBJ2-7	CASSLDPSGEQYF	TGTGCCAGCAGCTTAGACCCCTCAGGCGAGCAGTACTTC
many	.	TRBV6-6	TRBJ1-3	CASSPQGGNTIYF	TGTGCCAGCAGTCCACAGGGTGGAAACACCATATATTTT
many	.	TRBV11-3	TRBJ1-1	CASSSRGTVNTEAFF	TGTGCCAGCAGCTCCCGAGGGACGGTGAACACTGAAGCTTTCTTT
many	TRBD1	TRBV18	TRBJ2-7	CASSPGTGSYEQYF	TGTGCCAGCTCACCAGGGACAGGGAGTTACGAGCAGTACTTC
few	.	TRBV3-1	TRBJ2-2	CASLGASRTGELFF	TGTGCCAGCCTAGGGGCCTCAAGGACCGGGGAGCTGTTTTTT
.	TRBD1	TRBV5-6	TRBJ1-4	CASSLGRGRVEKLFF	TGTGCCAGCAGCTTGGGGAGGGGGCGCGTCGAAAAACTGTTTTTT
many	TRBD1	TRBV7-2	TRBJ2-4	CASSLAQGAQNIQYF	TGTGCCAGCAGCTTAGCGCAGGGGGCCCAAAACATTCAGTACTTC
many	TRBD2	TRBV7-2	TRBJ2-5	CASSLAGLAGAKATQYF	TGTGCCAGCAGCTTAGCCGGACTAGCGGGAGCGAAGGCGACCCAGTACTTC
.	TRBD1	TRBV7-9	TRBJ2-1	CASSQTPGTGPYNEQFF	TGTGCCAGCAGCCAAACTCCCGGGACAGGACCCTACAATGAGCAGTTCTTC
many	TRBD1	TRBV12-5	TRBJ2-7	CASGLAGTGNYEQYF	TGTGCTAGTGGTTTGGCCGGGACAGGGAATTACGAGCAGTACTTC
many	TRBD2	TRBV20-1	TRBJ2-7	CSATPSGGITYEQYF	TGCAGTGCTACCCCTAGCGGGGGGATTACCTACGAGCAGTACTTC
.	.	TRBV7-8	TRBJ2-7	CASSLGQGGSSYEQYF	TGTGCCAGCAGCTTAGGGCAGGGGGGGAGCTCCTACGAGCAGTACTTC
medium-sized	TRBD2	TRBV11-2	TRBJ2-1	CASRFSGRLGNEQFF	TGTGCCAGCAGATTTAGCGGGAGGCTGGGAAATGAGCAGTTCTTC
few	.	TRBV7-3	TRBJ2-7	CASSRRGGEQYF	TGTGCCAGCAGCCGCAGGGGCGGCGAGCAGTACTTC
many	TRBD1	TRBV7-2	TRBJ2-7	CASSRDREQYF	TGTGCCAGCAGCCGGGACAGGGAGCAGTACTTC
.	TRBD1	TRBV7-2	TRBJ1-5	CASSLTFRTGGNQPQHF	TGTGCCAGCAGCTTGACCTTTAGGACAGGGGGAAATCAGCCCCAGCATTTT
many	.	TRBV29-1	TRBJ2-7	CSVEGQATYEQYF	TGCAGCGTTGAAGGACAAGCCACCTACGAGCAGTACTTC
.	.	TRBV7-8	TRBJ1-1	CASSSLTGNTEAFF	TGTGCCAGCAGCTCCCTTACAGGGAACACTGAAGCTTTCTTT
many	TRBD1	TRBV19	TRBJ2-3	CASSRRQGAMADTQYF	TGTGCCAGTAGTAGGAGGCAGGGGGCGATGGCAGATACGCAGTATTTT
few	.	TRBV7-2	TRBJ2-3	CASRRRDTQYF	TGTGCCAGCAGACGGAGAGATACGCAGTATTTT
.	TRBD1	TRBV30	TRBJ2-6	CAWSLNTGAGANVLTF	TGTGCCTGGAGTTTGAATACAGGGGCTGGGGCCAACGTCCTGACTTTC
many	.	TRBV29-1	TRBJ2-5	CSVEGADETQYF	TGCAGCGTTGAGGGGGCCGACGAGACCCAGTACTTC
many	TRBD2	TRBV2	TRBJ2-5	CASSRGEGREETQYF	TGTGCCAGCAGCCGAGGGGAGGGCCGAGAAGAGACCCAGTACTTC
many	TRBD2	TRBV6-1	TRBJ2-5	CASSELAGGQETQYF	TGTGCCAGCAGTGAGTTAGCGGGGGGCCAAGAGACCCAGTACTTC
few	.	TRBV5-4	TRBJ1-2	CASSSGLLDGYGYTF	TGTGCCAGCAGCTCGGGGTTACTTGACGGCTATGGCTACACCTTC
many	TRBD1	TRBV11-3	TRBJ1-6	CASSLGTDNSPLHF	TGTGCCAGCAGCTTGGGGACAGATAATTCACCCCTCCACTTT
.	.	TRBV3-1	TRBJ1-1	CASSQVGREWMNTEAFF	TGTGCCAGCAGCCAAGTTGGCAGGGAGTGGATGAACACTGAAGCTTTCTTT
.	.	TRBV12-5	TRBJ2-1	CASGGGDYEQFF	TGTGCTAGTGGGGGGGGCGACTATGAGCAGTTCTTC
many	.	TRBV4-1	TRBJ2-3	CASSQEELAWDTQYF	TGCGCCAGCAGCCAAGAGGAACTAGCATGGGATACGCAGTATTTT
few	.	TRBV2	TRBJ1-2	CASSAQGYYGYTF	TGTGCCAGCAGTGCCCAGGGGTACTATGGCTACACCTTC
few	.	TRBV20-1	TRBJ2-7	CSALSGDTAEQYF	TGCAGTGCGCTCTCGGGGGATACCGCCGAGCAGTACTTC
many	.	TRBV20-1	TRBJ2-5	CSARTRGGMKTQYF	TGCAGTGCTAGAACTCGTGGGGGGATGAAGACCCAGTACTTC
.	.	TRBV29-1	TRBJ1-1	CSVEASGRVEAFF	TGCAGCGTTGAAGCTTCGGGCAGGGTTGAAGCTTTCTTT
many	.	TRBV5-1	TRBJ1-6	CASSRDSNSPLHF	TGCGCCAGCAGCCGAGACAGCAATTCACCCCTCCACTTT
many	TRBD1	TRBV6-6	TRBJ2-5	CASSPWTGEETQYF	TGTGCCAGCAGTCCATGGACAGGGGAAGAGACCCAGTACTTC
many	TRBD2	TRBV6-5	TRBJ2-2	CASRRGTGELFF	TGTGCCAGCAGGCGGGGGACCGGGGAGCTGTTTTTT
few	TRBD1	TRBV19	TRBJ2-6	CASSPVDRANSGANVLTF	TGTGCCAGTAGTCCCGTGGACAGGGCCAACTCTGGGGCCAACGTCCTGACTTTC
few	.	TRBV9	TRBJ2-5	CASSVDWGTQETQYF	TGTGCCAGCAGCGTTGACTGGGGAACCCAAGAGACCCAGTACTTC
.	.	TRBV3-1	TRBJ2-1	CASSLMRQSNEQFF	TGTGCCAGCAGCCTCATGAGACAGTCCAATGAGCAGTTCTTC